This TCR beta chain was recorded in a study of OX40 agonist ivuxolimab in advanced cancers. Profiled with immunoSEQ multiplex PCR; TCRdb holds only in-frame clones, not every one. The repertoire holds more than 45,000 clones, roughly 94% seen once, with roughly 12% in the top ten. The ends were cut back, 3 bases at V and 0 bases at J, with 9 bases in the middle. The CDR3 has 15 amino acids. Germline V lookup: CDR1 MDHEN, CDR2 SYDVKM. Autoimmune disease history or systemic immunosuppression was exclusionary. Patients had blood sampled at baseline and again on cycle 4 day 1 and cycle 7 day 1. This specimen was CD4+ or CD8+ T cells sorted from blood, taken in a trial of the OX40 agonist ivuxolimab. The TCR was taken from an adult with an advanced solid tumor such as melanoma, head and neck, liver or kidney cancer. V usage is TRBV28 and J usage is TRBJ2-4; D ambiguous. CDR3 DNA: TGTGCCAGCAGTTTCCGAGGAGTAGCCAAAAACATTCAGTACTTC. Protein: CASSFRGVAKNIQYF.